The 5 T cell receptor beta chains listed next were all sequenced from one sample in a study of shared clonotypes between healthy human individuals. Measured with immunoSEQ multiplex PCR; TCRdb has only the in-frame clones, and not every one. The sample comprises some 2,500,000 clones, over 85% of which are singletons, and roughly 0.39% rests with the top ten. The sample taken for sequencing was naive CD4+ T cells from PBMCs. Subset here: CD45RA+ positively selected. These receptors were taken from a man aged 18 to 30 in good health. Some clones in this sample may be carry-over from other donors' samples.

This chain connects TRBV11-2 to TRBJ1-6; perhaps TRBD1 as D (5 bases). V was pared by 6 bases and J by 6 bases, with 21 bases between. The V gene's germline CDR1 is SGHAT and CDR2 FQNNGV. The CDR3 is 17 amino acids. CDR3 loop: CASRAGPPLEANSPLHF. The DNA for the CDR3 is TGTGCCAGCAGGGCAGGGCCACCGCTGGAGGCTAATTCACCCCTCCACTTT.

The V call is TRBV6-1, the J call TRBJ1-5; a possible D gene is TRBD1 (5 bases). The CDR3 runs to 15 residues. Germline assignment: CDR1 MNHNS and CDR2 SASEGT. V lost 0 bases and J 6 bases, leaving 12 bases between the germline ends. The CDR3 nucleotides are TGTGCCAGCAGTGAAGCCACGGGGGACGGTCAGCCCCAGCATTTT. Protein sequence: CASSEATGDGQPQHF.

The chain links TRBV25-1 to TRBJ2-7; D might be TRBD2 (7 bases). Trimming removed 1 base at V and 5 bases at J, with 15 bases between. The germline V gene encodes CDR1 MGHDK and CDR2 SYGVNS. The CDR3 contains 15 residues. CDR3 sequence (DNA): TGTGCCAGCAGTGAATCGCACGGGGGGCTAGACGAGCAGTACTTC. It yields the protein CASSESHGGLDEQYF.

Note on this clone: The same CDR3 also results from other DNA sequences found in this sample. CDR3 sequence (DNA): TGTGCCAGCAGTTACGGACAGTATGGCTACACCTTC. Translation gives CASSYGQYGYTF. The rearrangement links TRBV6-6 to TRBJ1-2; TRBD1 is a possible D gene (6 bases). Germline values: CDR1 MNHNY, CDR2 SVGAGI (reference sequence). The V and J ends lost 2 bases and 5 bases respectively, with 6 bases between them. The CDR3 is made up of 12 amino acids.

Concerning this clone itself: The same CDR3 is also encoded by other DNA sequences in this sample. The chain has TRBV5-1 and TRBJ2-5, with 11 nucleotides matching TRBD2. This CDR3 spans 14 amino acids. Trimming cost V 2 bases and J 4 bases; bases outside gene matches: 1. CDR1 is SGHRS, CDR2 YFSETQ, per germline. CDR3 nucleotide sequence: TGCGCCAGCAGCTTTAGCGGGGGGGGAGAGACCCAGTACTTC. Translation gives CASSFSGGGETQYF.